Included here is one TCR beta chain sequence, with context. The table came from immunoSEQ multiplex PCR; TCRdb's copy has only in-frame clones and leaves some out. The repertoire holds some 68,000 clones, with approximately 92% as singletons. CDR3 length: 13 residues. The germline gives CDR1 MNHEY, CDR2 SVGAGI. Trimming cost V 6 bases and J 2 bases; bases outside gene matches: 4. The record originates from a study of blood T cell repertoires in COVID-19. Whole-study context: Researchers got acute and convalescent COVID-19 samples from the United States, Italy and Spain. T cells, B-cell-depleted T cells, or PBMCs provided the cDNA or gDNA that served as material.

What was sequenced was peripheral blood. This TCR was sampled from a man aged 50 or older with active COVID-19. This chain uses TRBV6-5 with TRBJ2-7; 7 nucleotides agree with TRBD2. CDR3 residues: CASRGGGAYEQYF. In DNA form, the CDR3 reads TGTGCCAGCAGGGGGGGAGGGGCCTACGAGCAGTACTTC.